These 3 T cell receptor beta chains originate from one sample sequenced in a study of CD8+ T cells in alopecia areata. It was cDNA, reverse transcribed from extracted RNA, that served as the sequencing template. Repertoires were generated with immunoSEQ multiplex PCR, while TCRdb's copy carries only in-frame clones and drops some. Counted here are 60,000 to 65,000 clones, roughly 45% occurring once; the ten biggest clones make up roughly 51%. Sequenced: NKG2D-low CD8+ T cells sorted from blood. These receptors originate from a human donor with alopecia areata.

V is TRBV28 and J is TRBJ2-7, with TRBD2 identical over 9 bases. V shed 6 bases and J 7 bases; nucleotides not matched to a gene: 10. Germline CDR1 is MDHEN and CDR2 is SYDVKM. This CDR3 contains 14 residues. The CDR3 loop reads CASRTGTSLLEQYF. DNA for the CDR3: TGTGCCAGCAGGACCGGGACTAGCCTACTTGAGCAGTACTTC.

This clone has just a few counts. This chain links TRBV7-9 with TRBJ2-7; D gene uncertain. Per germline, CDR1 SEHNR and CDR2 FQNEAQ (reference sequence). With 1 base removed from V and 1 base from J, the gap between germline ends came to 8 bases. The CDR3 consists of 14 residues. The DNA for the CDR3 is TGTGCCAGCAGCTTAGAAGGCGGATCCTACGAGCAGTACTTC. Protein sequence: CASSLEGGSYEQYF.

A few counts support this clone. The chain recombines TRBV7-9 with TRBJ1-1; D remains unclear. The CDR3 loop spans 12 amino acids. Between the trimmed V and J ends, which lost 3 bases and 6 bases, there was a span of 8 bases. CDR1 and CDR2 (germline): SEHNR, FQNEAQ (reference sequence). CDR3 bases: TGTGCCAGCAGCTTTGGCGACCCTGAAGCTTTCTTT. It specifies CASSFGDPEAFF.